Presented here are 28 T cell receptor beta chains from one specimen sequenced in a study of blood T cell repertoires in COVID-19. TCRdb keeps only in-frame clones here, not all; method: immunoSEQ multiplex PCR. Of around 200,000 clones listed, 86% are singletons. Sequenced sample: PBMCs or T cells enriched from blood (not recorded which). Source of these receptors: a woman aged 30 to 39 who had been exposed to COVID-19.

The V and J genes are TRBV29-1 and TRBJ1-1, with D possibly being TRBD1 (5 bases). The V gene's germline CDR1 is SQVTM and CDR2 ANQGSEA. Deletions cut 6 bases from V and 0 bases from J, with 5 bases between. This CDR3 is 11 amino acids long. The CDR3 loop is CSVGLNTEAFF. The CDR3 nucleotides read TGCAGCGTGGGGCTGAACACTGAAGCTTTCTTT.

This sequence joins TRBV5-1 and TRBJ2-7, with 7 bases aligning to TRBD2. V was pared by 1 base and J by 5 bases, with 3 bases of the junction left unmatched. The CDR3 has 13 residues. Germline CDR1 and CDR2: SGHRS and YFSETQ. The CDR3: CASSLFSGNEQYF. The CDR3 DNA is TGCGCCAGCAGCTTGTTCAGCGGGAACGAGCAGTACTTC.

This rearrangement joins TRBV28 to TRBJ2-6; the D gene is possibly TRBD2 (6 bases). CDR1 and CDR2 (germline): MDHEN, SYDVKM. The ends were cut back, 2 bases at V and 1 base at J, with 15 bases in the middle. The CDR3 runs 18 residues. CDR3 amino acids: CASSLRGWQMSGANVLTF. The CDR3 region has the DNA TGTGCCAGCAGTTTACGGGGGTGGCAGATGTCTGGGGCCAACGTCCTGACTTTC.

The chain uses TRBV19 and TRBJ1-3, with 8 bases identical to TRBD1. The CDR3 is 14 residues long. CDR1 and CDR2 from the germline V gene are LNHDA and SQIVND (reference sequence). V was clipped by 6 bases and J by 7 bases; unmatched bases: 8. In nucleotides, the CDR3 is TGTGCCAGTAGGGATCCAGGGGGCAGGAACACCATATATTTT. Protein sequence: CASRDPGGRNTIYF.

The chain employs TRBV24-1 and TRBJ2-7; D may be TRBD2 (6 bases). CDR1 is KGHDR and CDR2 is SFDVKD in the germline V gene. The CDR3 spans 13 residues. V lost 6 bases and J 2 bases, leaving 10 bases between the germline ends. CDR3 sequence reads: CATSYPGAYEQYF. In DNA, the CDR3 is TGTGCCACCAGTTACCCGGGGGCCTACGAGCAGTACTTC.

This sequence joins TRBV2 and TRBJ2-1; the D gene is possibly TRBD1 (5 bases). The CDR3 totals 12 residues. Trimming cost V 4 bases and J 8 bases, with 9 bases left between them. CDR1 SNHLY and CDR2 FYNNEI come from the germline V gene. The CDR3 loop reads CASSAGPHEQFF. Written as DNA, the CDR3 is TGTGCCAGCAGTGCAGGGCCACATGAGCAGTTCTTC.

V is TRBV5-1 and J is TRBJ1-6; 10 nucleotides agree with TRBD1. Germline V CDR1 and CDR2: SGHRS, YFSETQ. Losses at the gene ends were 4 bases for V and 8 bases for J; bases not matched to a gene: 3. This CDR3 has 14 residues. The DNA of the CDR3 is TGCGCCAGCAGCGCCGGACAGGGGGATTCACCCCTCCACTTT. Residues: CASSAGQGDSPLHF.

The V call is TRBV5-1, the J call TRBJ1-3; tentative D call: TRBD1 (6 bases). The CDR3 has 15 amino acids. Germline V CDR1 and CDR2: SGHRS, YFSETQ. V dropped 0 bases and J dropped 2 bases, with 9 bases sitting between them. CDR3 amino acids: CASSLVGGPGNTIYF. CDR3 bases: TGCGCCAGCAGCTTGGTAGGGGGACCTGGAAACACCATATATTTT.

On this clone: Other DNA sequences of this sample code for an identical CDR3. This chain links TRBV2 with TRBJ1-5; no clear D. The length of the CDR3 is 14 residues. The ends were cut back, 6 bases at V and 0 bases at J, with 9 bases in the middle. Germline CDR1 SNHLY, CDR2 FYNNEI. CDR3 sequence (DNA): TGTGCCAGCAGGAAGGAGTATAGCAATCAGCCCCAGCATTTT. Its translation: CASRKEYSNQPQHF.

CDR3 nucleotides: TGTGCCAGCAGACGGGGGACAGGGGGCGAGCAGTACTTC. It is translated as CASRRGTGGEQYF. The chain couples TRBV6-5 to TRBJ2-7; 11 bases match TRBD1. Germline-derived CDR1 and CDR2 are MNHEY and SVGAGI. The CDR3 is made up of 13 amino acids. The trim removed 6 bases at V and 6 bases at J, leaving 4 bases unmatched.

In nucleotides, the CDR3 is TGTGCCTGGGCCCCTGGGGGGGCGTGGGGGAACACCGGGGAGCTGTTTTTT. As protein: CAWAPGGAWGNTGELFF. The J gene is TRBJ2-2, the V gene TRBV30, with D maybe TRBD2 (7 bases). The CDR3 has 17 residues. Germline loops: CDR1 GTSNPN, CDR2 SVGIG (reference sequence). V dropped 5 bases and J dropped 1 base, with 20 bases sitting between them.

The chain carries TRBV14 and TRBJ1-2; tentatively, D is TRBD1 (5 bases). The CDR3 has 14 residues. Per germline, CDR1 SGHDN and CDR2 FVKESK. V was shortened by 1 base and J by 4 bases, with 10 bases between the two germline ends. CDR3: CASSQADRFYGYTF. CDR3 sequence (DNA): TGTGCCAGCAGCCAAGCCGACAGATTCTATGGCTACACCTTC.

CDR3 protein: CASSLLSNQPQHF. In DNA form, the CDR3 reads TGTGCCAGCAGCTTATTAAGCAATCAGCCCCAGCATTTT. The chain employs TRBV7-2 and TRBJ1-5; D gene uncertain. The V end was cut by 2 bases, the J end by 1 base, with 3 bases between. Germline-derived CDR1 and CDR2 are SGHTA and FQGNSA. The CDR3 spans 13 residues.

V is TRBV19 and J is TRBJ2-1; D remains ambiguous. The germline V gene has CDR1 LNHDA and CDR2 SQIVND (reference sequence). The CDR3 is 15 residues long. Trimming removed 3 bases from V and 0 bases from J, with 9 bases in between. The CDR3 nucleotides are TGTGCCAGTAGTATGCCAGGAAGCTCCTACAATGAGCAGTTCTTC. It encodes CASSMPGSSYNEQFF.

J is TRBJ1-3 and V is TRBV30, with D possibly being TRBD1 (6 bases). The length of the CDR3 is 15 residues. The germline V and J ends were trimmed by 0 bases and 0 bases, with 9 bases remaining between them. Per the germline V gene, CDR1 is GTSNPN and CDR2 is SVGIG (reference sequence). The CDR3, as DNA: TGTGCCTGGAGTGTAGGACAGAGCTCTGGAAACACCATATATTTT. Its translation is CAWSVGQSSGNTIYF.

The CDR3 DNA is TGTGCCAGCAGCTTATCAGTGGCCACTGAAGCTTTCTTT. Its translation is CASSLSVATEAFF. This chain connects TRBV7-2 to TRBJ1-1; D unresolved. The CDR3 runs 13 residues. Trimming removed 2 bases from V and 4 bases from J, with 8 bases in between. Germline V gives CDR1 SGHTA, CDR2 FQGNSA.

A single count supports this clone. The genes are TRBV5-1 and TRBJ1-1, with D possibly matching TRBD1 (5 bases). V shed 2 bases and J shed 1 base, with 6 bases lying between them. The CDR3 consists of 13 residues. Germline V gives CDR1 SGHRS, CDR2 YFSETQ. The CDR3 DNA sequence: TGCGCCAGCAGCTTTGGACAGAACACTGAAGCTTTCTTT. Encoded protein: CASSFGQNTEAFF.

The chain employs TRBV19 and TRBJ1-5; no firm D call. V was shortened by 9 bases and J by 3 bases, with 15 bases between the two germline ends. The length of the CDR3 is 14 residues. The germline V gene has CDR1 LNHDA and CDR2 SQIVND (reference sequence). For the CDR3, the DNA is TGTGCCAGCCGTGACGGGGATTACAATCAGCCCCAGCATTTT. Translation: CASRDGDYNQPQHF.

The table lists this clone with a count of one. The V call is TRBV28, the J call TRBJ2-3, with D possibly TRBD2 on 5 matching bases. V dropped 2 bases and J dropped 10 bases, with 10 bases sitting between them. The CDR3 runs to 12 residues. The germline V gene has CDR1 MDHEN and CDR2 SYDVKM. In DNA, the CDR3 is TGTGCCAGCAGTTTAACTAGAATGGCGCAGTATTTT. As protein: CASSLTRMAQYF.

This chain uses TRBV3-1 (or the pseudogene TRBV3-2) with TRBJ2-3; TRBD2 matches at 8 bases. J was trimmed by 0 bases and V by 5 bases; bases with no gene match: 10. This CDR3 contains 17 residues. Germline assignment: CDR1 LGHDT and CDR2 YNNKEL (reference sequence). The CDR3 here is CASSARPPGGSTDTQYF. The CDR3 DNA follows: TGTGCCAGCAGCGCTCGACCCCCGGGGGGGAGCACAGATACGCAGTATTTT.

This chain joins TRBV7-2 and TRBJ1-5; 9 bases align to TRBD1. Germline V gene lookup returns CDR1 SGHTA and CDR2 FQGNSA. The CDR3 extends over 14 amino acids. The ends lost 5 bases at V and 7 bases at J; junction bases unmatched: 6. CDR3 sequence: CASSPGQGQQPQHF. Here the CDR3 DNA reads TGTGCCAGCAGCCCGGGACAGGGCCAACAGCCCCAGCATTTT.

V and J are TRBV4-2 and TRBJ1-4; D is possibly TRBD1 (6 bases). This CDR3 contains 18 residues. From germline, CDR1 is LGHNA and CDR2 YNFKEQ. V was pared by 2 bases and J by 2 bases, with 18 bases between. In DNA form, the CDR3 reads TGTGCCAGCAGCCAATTTGGGACATGGGTGGGCACTAATGAAAAACTGTTTTTT. It translates to CASSQFGTWVGTNEKLFF.

Worth noting for this clone: Other nucleotide sequences in the sample specify the same CDR3. The DNA for the CDR3 is TGTGCCAGCAGTCGCGACCGGGACTACAATGAGCAGTTCTTC. Translating it yields CASSRDRDYNEQFF. The chain is built from TRBV6-5 and TRBJ2-1; possible D gene TRBD2, 5 bases. Per the germline V gene, CDR1 is MNHEY and CDR2 is SVGAGI. Trimming left V 5 bases short and J 3 bases short, with 11 bases between. The CDR3 extends over 14 amino acids.

V is TRBV18 and J is TRBJ2-1; D call uncertain. The CDR3 spans 14 residues. Between the trimmed V and J ends, which lost 0 bases and 8 bases, there was a span of 11 bases. CDR1 KGHSH and CDR2 LQKENI come from the germline V gene. The CDR3 DNA reads as TGTGCCAGCTCACCACCGGGTAGCCTCGATGAGCAGTTCTTC. It translates to CASSPPGSLDEQFF.

CDR3 region: CASSIGPRFDTEAFF. CDR3 sequence (DNA): TGTGCCAGTAGTATCGGTCCAAGATTCGACACTGAAGCTTTCTTT. The chain combines TRBV19 with TRBJ1-1; D call uncertain. The CDR3 consists of 15 residues. The V and J ends lost 3 bases and 3 bases respectively, with 14 bases between them. Germline V gene lookup returns CDR1 LNHDA and CDR2 SQIVND (reference sequence).

The chain carries TRBV19 and TRBJ2-7; 9 bases agree with TRBD1. J was trimmed by 2 bases and V by 4 bases; bases with no gene match: 6. There are 15 residues in the CDR3. Germline values: CDR1 LNHDA, CDR2 SQIVND (reference sequence). The CDR3 sequence is CASSTGGQGTYEQYF. The DNA of the CDR3 is TGTGCCAGTAGTACGGGGGGACAGGGCACCTACGAGCAGTACTTC. The full variable domain, completed using reference TRBV19 and TRBJ2-7, is DGGITQSPKYLFRKEGQNVTLSCEQNLNHDAMYWYRQDPGQGLRLIYYSQIVNDFQKGDIAEGYSVSREKKESFPLTVTSAQKNPTAFYLCASSTGGQGTYEQYFGPGTRLTVT.

The table lists this clone with a count of one. The chain links TRBV6-5 to TRBJ1-2; 9 positions match TRBD1. Germline CDR1 and CDR2: MNHEY and SVGAGI. Germline trimming cut 0 bases from V and 5 bases from J; bases unmatched to any gene: 7. This CDR3 spans 16 amino acids. This CDR3 reads CASSYSGTGFWYGYTF. The CDR3 bases are TGTGCCAGCAGTTACTCCGGGACAGGGTTTTGGTATGGCTACACCTTC.

The rearrangement links TRBV19 to TRBJ1-2; tentatively, D is TRBD1 (5 bases). The CDR3 has 15 residues. V lost 5 bases and J lost 8, with 21 bases in between. Germline V gene data show CDR1 as LNHDA and CDR2 as SQIVND (reference sequence). The CDR3 bases are TGTGCCAGTAGTCGATCAGGGTCCCGGAATTGGGGCTACACCTTC. Residues: CASSRSGSRNWGYTF.